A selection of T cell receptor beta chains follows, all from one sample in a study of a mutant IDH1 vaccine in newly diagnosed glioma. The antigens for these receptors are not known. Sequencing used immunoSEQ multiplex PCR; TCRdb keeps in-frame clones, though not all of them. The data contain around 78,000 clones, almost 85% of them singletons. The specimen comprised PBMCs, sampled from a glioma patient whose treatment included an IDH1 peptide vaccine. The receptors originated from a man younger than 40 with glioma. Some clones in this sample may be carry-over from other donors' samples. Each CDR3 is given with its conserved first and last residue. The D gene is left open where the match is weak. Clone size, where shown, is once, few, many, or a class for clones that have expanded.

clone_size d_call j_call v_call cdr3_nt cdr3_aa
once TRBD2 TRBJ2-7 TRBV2 TGTGCCAGCAAGGCGCGTAGCGGGAGCGGCTTATCCTACGAGCAGTACTTC CASKARSGSGLSYEQYF
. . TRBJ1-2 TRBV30 TGTGCCTGGAGTTCTCTTGGTGCCTATCCTAATAACTATGGCTACACCTTC CAWSSLGAYPNNYGYTF
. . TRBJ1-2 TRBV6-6 TGTGCCAGCAGTTACTCGAAAGCTGGAGGCTACACCTTC CASSYSKAGGYTF
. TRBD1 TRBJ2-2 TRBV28 TGTGCCAGCAAAATACAGGGGAAGGACACCGGGGAGCTGTTTTTT CASKIQGKDTGELFF
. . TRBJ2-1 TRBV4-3 TGCGCCAGCAGCCAAGATCTTGGAAGTTTGGGGCAGTTCTTC CASSQDLGSLGQFF
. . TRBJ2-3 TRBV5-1 TGCGCCAGCAGCCCACGCCGGCTGAACAGGGAGATGGGGCCCCCCAGAGTAATAGATACGCAGTATTTT CASSPRRLNREMGPPRVIDTQYF
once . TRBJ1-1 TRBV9 TGTGCCAGCAGCGTAGTCATGAACACTGAAGCTTTCTTT CASSVVMNTEAFF
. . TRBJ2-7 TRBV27 TGTGCCAGCAGTTTAACAGGGTCCTCCTACGAGCAGTACTTC CASSLTGSSYEQYF
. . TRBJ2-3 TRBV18 TGTGCCACCCCGGAGGGCCCGAGGAGCACAGATACGCAGTATTTT CATPEGPRSTDTQYF
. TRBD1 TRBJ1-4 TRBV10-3 TGTGCCATCAGCCCGAACCCGGGACAGGGGAATGAAAAACTGTTTTTT CAISPNPGQGNEKLFF
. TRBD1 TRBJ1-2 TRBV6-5 TGTGCCAGCAGTTACCGGGGACAGAGGGGCCTCTATGGCTACACCTTC CASSYRGQRGLYGYTF
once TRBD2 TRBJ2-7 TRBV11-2 TGTGCCAGCAGCTTAGTCCCCGGACTAGCGCTCTCCTACGAGCAGTACTTC CASSLVPGLALSYEQYF
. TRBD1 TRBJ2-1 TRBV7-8 TGTGCCAGCAGCTTATTACCGGGACAGGGATTCAATGAGCAGTTCTTC CASSLLPGQGFNEQFF
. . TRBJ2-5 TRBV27 TGTGCCAGCAGTTCGACTCTCGGGGTTCAAGAGACCCAGTACTTC CASSSTLGVQETQYF
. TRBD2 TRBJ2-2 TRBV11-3 TGTGCCAGCAGTTCCGTGACTAGCGATACCGGGGAGCTGTTTTTT CASSSVTSDTGELFF
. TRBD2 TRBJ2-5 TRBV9 TGTGCCAGCAGCGTAGGAGCGGGGGAAGGGGAGACCCAGTACTTC CASSVGAGEGETQYF
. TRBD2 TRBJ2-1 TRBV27 TGTGCCAGCAGTTTTAAAAGCGGGGGTACCTCCTACAATGAGCAGTTCTTC CASSFKSGGTSYNEQFF
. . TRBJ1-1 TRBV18 TGTGCCAGCTCACTAACCGGGACTGAAGCTTTCTTT CASSLTGTEAFF
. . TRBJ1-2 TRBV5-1 TGCGCCAGCAGCTTGGCCGGGACGGGCTATGGCTACACCTTC CASSLAGTGYGYTF
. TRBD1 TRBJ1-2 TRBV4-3 TGCGCCAGCAGCCAAGGAGGTACAGGGGTTTTCTATGGCTACACCTTC CASSQGGTGVFYGYTF
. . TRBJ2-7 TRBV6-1 TGTGCCAGCAGTGAAGAAGGGTCGGGCTCCTACGAGCAGTACTTC CASSEEGSGSYEQYF
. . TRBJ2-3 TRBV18 TGTGCCAGCTCACCACCGGGTCTGACAGATACGCAGTATTTT CASSPPGLTDTQYF
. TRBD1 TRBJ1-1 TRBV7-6 TGTGCCAGCAGCCAGGACAGGGTTAGTGAAGCTTTCTTT CASSQDRVSEAFF
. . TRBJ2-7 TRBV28 TGTGCCAGCAGGTCATCTTTGGAGCAGTACTTC CASRSSLEQYF
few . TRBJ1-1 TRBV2 TGTGCCAGCAGGGGGTCACGGAACACTGAAGCTTTCTTT CASRGSRNTEAFF